A selection of T cell receptor beta chains follows, all from one sample in a study of blood T cell repertoires in COVID-19. Here immunoSEQ multiplex PCR was the method, and the copy in TCRdb shows in-frame clones only, minus some. Of about 220,000 clones detected, roughly 85% appear once; the ten largest clones hold approximately 4%. Sequenced input: peripheral blood. These receptors were obtained from a woman at least 80 years old with acute or convalescent COVID-19. The CDR3 runs from the conserved cysteine through the conserved F or W. Fields, in order: V gene, CDR3 protein.

>TRBV7-9
CASSPPVSAEAFF
>TRBV5-1
CASSLDGVGNTIYF
>TRBV21-1
CARNSTENTEAFF
>TRBV28
CASSLSFEGQGASYRAGYTF
>TRBV10-3
CAISESSPRGEGLVGTQYF
>TRBV20-1
CSACGQSGNTIYF
>TRBV12-5
CASGFPDSYEQFF
>TRBV29-1
CSNGLAGGPIFCTDTQYF
>TRBV24-1
CATSVGGRCNQPQHF
>TRBV6-5
CASSPWDRAYTF
>TRBV7-2
CASSFYGANVLTF
>TRBV2
CASTPLEAGGIYGYTF
>TRBV11-3
CASSPDRNYGYTF
>TRBV15
CATSSYAGNSGNTIYF
>TRBV19
CASSTGGAGYTF
>TRBV21-1
CDKTGTHTSGANQPQHF
>TRBV7-8
CASIDRVVDTEAFF
>TRBV5-1
CASSLGDRDGNTIYF
>TRBV7-6
CASSLLAGGPADTQYF
>TRBV27
CASSLRGTEAFF
>TRBV3-1/TRBV3-2
CASSQDRGYTF
>TRBV3-1/TRBV3-2
CASSYPGGPTDTQYF
>TRBV10-3
CAIRRGNSPNYGYTF
>TRBV3-1/TRBV3-2
CASSPSGTSINEQFF
>TRBV5-1
CASSKQGARDEKLFF
>TRBV18
CASSPSSPGGYTF
>TRBV18
CASSSIERTEAFF
>TRBV28
CASSSPGTVNNEKLFF
>TRBV28
CAIPGQGDGYTF
>TRBV19
CASSIGDTQYF
>TRBV28
CASSVYTEAFF
>TRBV10-3
CAIRGTGWNEQFF
>TRBV3-1/TRBV3-2
CASSQQGGGRTQYF
>TRBV25-1
CASSELSSGSTDTQYF
>TRBV3-1/TRBV3-2
CASSPGTGVGYGYTF
>TRBV12-5
CASGRWGGIEAFF
>TRBV7-2
CASSLGTNTEAFF
>TRBV6-6
CASSYPPLTGYTEAFF
>TRBV28
CASSRVTNYGYTF
>TRBV6-5
CASSPFGAEETQYF